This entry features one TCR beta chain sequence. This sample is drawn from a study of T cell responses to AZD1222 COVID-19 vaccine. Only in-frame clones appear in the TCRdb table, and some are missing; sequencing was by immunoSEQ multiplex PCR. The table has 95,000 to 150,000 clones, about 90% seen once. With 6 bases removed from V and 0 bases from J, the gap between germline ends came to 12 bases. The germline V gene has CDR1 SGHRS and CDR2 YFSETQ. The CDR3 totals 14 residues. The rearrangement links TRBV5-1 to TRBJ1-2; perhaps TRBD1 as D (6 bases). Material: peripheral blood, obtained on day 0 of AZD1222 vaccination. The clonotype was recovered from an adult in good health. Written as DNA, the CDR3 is TGCGCCAGCACCAAGGACAGCTCTAACTATGGCTACACCTTC. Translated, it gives CASTKDSSNYGYTF.